This T cell receptor (beta chain) was captured in a study of blood T cell repertoires in COVID-19. Profiling relied on immunoSEQ multiplex PCR, and the TCRdb table lists in-frame clones only, not all of them. Of some 170,000 clones in the sample, roughly 90% were seen once. The CDR3 consists of 10 residues. CDR1 MNHEY and CDR2 SMNVEV come from the germline V gene (reference sequence). Between the trimmed V and J ends, which lost 5 bases and 14 bases, there was a span of 7 bases. Those who participated ranged in age from 18 to 89 years and resided in some 24 US areas. Sequencing was done on a sample of PBMCs or T cells enriched from blood (not recorded which). The sequence derives from a human donor with acute COVID-19. The donor label of this sample is uncertain. This chain connects TRBV27 to TRBJ1-6; D is unresolved. The CDR3 DNA follows: TGTGCCAGCAGTAGGAGCGCCCTCCACTTT. As protein: CASSRSALHF.